This T cell receptor beta chain derives from a study of T cell repertoires in cytomegalovirus infection. Study context: Peptides in the study included HLA-C-restricted and HLA-B-restricted CMV epitopes. Indications came from public TCR beta signatures; they pointed to CMV infection and to a matching HLA type. Study-level results: People with CMV and the relevant HLA were identified by cumulative public TCR beta family frequency. Ex vivo, HLA-C-restricted CMV-specific TCR beta clonotypes prevailed over the rest of the response.

As for this clonotype: Its antigen remains unknown.

The CDR3 spans 14 residues. V lost 6 bases and J lost 7, with 18 bases in between. CDR1 and CDR2 from the germline V gene are MDHEN and SYDVKM. TCRdb ran MiXCR on the reads and lists one entry per CDR3 protein. This sample has 100,000 to 150,000 distinct CDR3 sequences, with 32% found just once. Sequences were derived from CD8+ T cells from cultured PBMCs, sampled from culture after CMV antigen stimulation. The origin of this receptor is a human donor in good health (CMV status not recorded). Some clones in this sample may be carry-over from other donors' samples. The chain links TRBV28 to TRBJ1-1; a weak D match, TRBD1 (6 bases). CDR3 sequence reads: CASSSVRGLGEAFF. The CDR3 bases are TGTGCCAGCAGCTCTGTCCGGGGGCTTGGTGAAGCTTTCTTT.